Only one count was recorded for the clone carrying this T cell receptor (beta chain). The entry originates in a study of CD8+ T cells in alopecia areata. Study-wide background: In an open-label trial, patients got 5 to 10 mg tofacitinib twice daily.

Trimming removed 7 bases at V and 6 bases at J, with 19 bases between. This CDR3 is 14 amino acids long. CDR1 and CDR2 (germline): SGHRS, YFSETQ. cDNA prepared by RNA extraction and subsequent reverse transcription served as the template for sequencing. This table comes from immunoSEQ multiplex PCR, and its TCRdb copy is limited to in-frame clones, with some not included. The data show 150,000 to 200,000 clones, around 64% seen once. The clonotype originates from a human donor with alopecia areata. Specimen: CD8+ T cells sorted from blood, collected at week 0. This chain joins TRBV5-1 and TRBJ1-1, with D perhaps TRBD1 (5 bases). This chain's CDR3 is CASSTRGDLAEAFF. The CDR3 coding sequence is TGCGCCAGCTCAACCCGAGGGGACCTGGCTGAAGCTTTCTTT.